The T cell receptor beta chain under discussion was sequenced for a study of blood T cell repertoires in COVID-19. Study-wide context: Sites across the United States, Italy and Spain contributed samples from acute and convalescent COVID-19. PBMCs, B-cell-depleted T cells, or T cells provided the cDNA or gDNA that made up the material.

TCRdb's table, derived via immunoSEQ multiplex PCR, lists solely in-frame clones and lacks some. The sample contains around 250,000 clones, around 80% of which appear only once. This CDR3 contains 15 residues. Germline assignment: CDR1 SEHNR and CDR2 FQNEAQ (reference sequence). Trimming cost V 0 bases and J 2 bases; bases outside gene matches: 1. Specimen: peripheral blood. The V call is TRBV7-9, the J call TRBJ1-3; 7 bases are a match to TRBD1. The sequence came from a woman older than 75 with acute or convalescent COVID-19. The CDR3 loop is CASSLAGTAGNTIYF. The CDR3 nucleotides are TGTGCCAGCAGCTTAGCCGGGACAGCTGGAAACACCATATATTTT.